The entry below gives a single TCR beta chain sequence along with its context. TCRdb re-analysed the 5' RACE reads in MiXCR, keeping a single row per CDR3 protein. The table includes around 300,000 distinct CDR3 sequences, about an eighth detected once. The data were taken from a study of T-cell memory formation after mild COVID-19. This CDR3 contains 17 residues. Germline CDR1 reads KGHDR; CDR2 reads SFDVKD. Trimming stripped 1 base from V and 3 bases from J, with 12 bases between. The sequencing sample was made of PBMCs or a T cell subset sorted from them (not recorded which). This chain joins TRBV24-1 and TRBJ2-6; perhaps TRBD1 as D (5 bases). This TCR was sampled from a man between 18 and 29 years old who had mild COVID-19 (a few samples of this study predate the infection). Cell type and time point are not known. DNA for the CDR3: TGTGCCACCAGTGATTTCCAGGGCCCGGGTGGGGCCAACGTCCTGACTTTC. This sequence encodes CATSDFQGPGGANVLTF.